The 11 T cell receptor beta chains listed next were all sequenced from one sample in a study of cytomegalovirus exposure and HLA in healthy donors. Amplification used 60 Vbeta primers and 13 Jbeta primers. TCRdb's copy holds only in-frame clones and misses some; the assay was immunoSEQ multiplex PCR. Its table records some 150,000 clones. Specimen: PBMCs. These TCRs come from a man aged 40-49 years in good health and CMV-seronegative.

On this clone itself: Other DNA sequences within the sample encode an identical CDR3. The V call is TRBV5-1, the J call TRBJ2-5, with TRBD1 matching 11 bases. Germline V gene sequence: CDR1 SGHRS, CDR2 YFSETQ. V was clipped by 3 bases and J by 2 bases; unmatched bases: 6. The CDR3 has 16 residues. CDR3 residues: CASSSGTGGYQETQYF. The CDR3 region has the DNA TGCGCCAGCAGCTCCGGGACAGGGGGTTATCAAGAGACCCAGTACTTC.

The V call is TRBV5-1, the J call TRBJ2-1; the D gene is possibly TRBD2 (6 bases). Deletions cut 4 bases from V and 7 bases from J, with 15 bases between. Germline V lookup: CDR1 SGHRS, CDR2 YFSETQ. CDR3 length: 14 amino acids. Here the CDR3 DNA reads TGCGCCAGCAGCGACGGTTCTCGGGGGAATGAGCAGTTCTTC. As protein: CASSDGSRGNEQFF.

The chain combines TRBV6-5 with TRBJ1-4; 9 bases are shared with TRBD1. Germline V gene lookup returns CDR1 MNHEY and CDR2 SVGAGI. Trimming cost V 4 bases and J 8 bases; bases outside gene matches: 8. The CDR3 spans 15 residues. CDR3 sequence reads: CASSSPGQGDEKLFF. CDR3 nucleotides: TGTGCCAGCAGTTCACCGGGACAGGGCGACGAAAAACTGTTTTTT.

Here the CDR3 reads CASKGNRGNTIYF. In DNA, the CDR3 is TGTGCCAGTAAGGGGAACCGCGGAAACACCATATATTTT. The rearrangement joins TRBV19 to TRBJ1-3; TRBD1 might be the D (5 bases). The germline V gene has CDR1 LNHDA and CDR2 SQIVND (reference sequence). The CDR3 runs 13 residues. V was shortened by 7 bases and J by 4 bases, with 11 bases between the two germline ends. Together with reference TRBV19 and TRBJ1-3, the CDR3 gives the full variable domain: DGGITQSPKYLFRKEGQNVTLSCEQNLNHDAMYWYRQDPGQGLRLIYYSQIVNDFQKGDIAEGYSVSREKKESFPLTVTSAQKNPTAFYLCASKGNRGNTIYFGEGSWLTVV.

The J gene is TRBJ2-3, the V gene TRBV7-9; 11 bases match TRBD1. The CDR3 consists of 17 residues. Germline V gene sequence: CDR1 SEHNR, CDR2 FQNEAQ (reference sequence). Unmatched junction bases numbered 7, after V lost 5 bases and J lost 0 bases. This chain's CDR3 is CASSPTGTGGSTDTQYF. The CDR3 nucleotides read TGTGCCAGCAGCCCCACGGGGACAGGGGGAAGCACAGATACGCAGTATTTT.

V usage is TRBV15 and J usage is TRBJ2-3, with D perhaps TRBD1 (5 bases). The V end lost 6 bases, the J end lost 5 bases, and 18 bases lay between the germline ends. The CDR3 totals 15 residues. Germline CDR1 LNHNV, CDR2 YYDKDF (reference sequence). The CDR3 reads CATRGASNWEDTQYF. The CDR3, as DNA: TGTGCCACCAGAGGGGCCTCGAACTGGGAAGATACGCAGTATTTT. The entire variable domain, with the rest obtained from reference TRBV15 and TRBJ2-3, is as follows: DAMVIQNPRYQVTQFGKPVTLSCSQTLNHNVMYWYQQKSSQAPKLLFHYYDKDFNNEADTPDNFQSRRPNTSFCFLDIRSPGLGDTAMYLCATRGASNWEDTQYFGPGTRLTVL.

CDR3 coding DNA: TGTGCCAGCAGTGGGGTGGGACAGGGGGCCTCCTATGGCTACACCTTC. As protein: CASSGVGQGASYGYTF. The chain combines TRBV2 with TRBJ1-2; 12 nucleotides agree with TRBD1. CDR3 length equals 16 residues. Per germline, CDR1 SNHLY and CDR2 FYNNEI. Germline trimming cut 4 bases from V and 4 bases from J; bases unmatched to any gene: 7. Using reference TRBV2 and TRBJ1-2 for the parts outside the CDR3, the full variable domain is EPEVTQTPSHQVTQMGQEVILRCVPISNHLYFYWYRQILGQKVEFLVSFYNNEISEKSEIFDDQFSVERPDGSNFTLKIRSTKLEDSAMYFCASSGVGQGASYGYTFGSGTRLTVV.

V and J are TRBV4-3 and TRBJ2-1; no firm D call. Germline V CDR1 and CDR2: LGHNA, YSLEER. This CDR3 spans 15 amino acids. The ends were cut back, 0 bases at V and 4 bases at J, with 10 bases in the middle. The CDR3 nucleotides read TGCGCCAGCAGCCAAGAAAAACAGAGATACAATGAGCAGTTCTTC. It codes for CASSQEKQRYNEQFF.

The J gene is TRBJ1-2, the V gene TRBV6-5; the D gene is possibly TRBD1 (5 bases). In germline, CDR1 is MNHEY, CDR2 SVGAGI. V dropped 5 bases and J dropped 8 bases, with 15 bases sitting between them. The CDR3 length is 13 residues. The CDR3 sequence is CASSRDSLGGYTF. The CDR3 DNA is TGTGCCAGCAGTCGAGACAGTCTCGGGGGCTACACCTTC.

The genes are TRBV15 and TRBJ2-5; 8 bases fit TRBD1. From germline, CDR1 is LNHNV and CDR2 YYDKDF (reference sequence). The CDR3 runs to 16 residues. J gave up 5 bases and V 0 bases, and 8 bases lay outside the gene matches. The CDR3 loop is CATSRDPAGGRETQYF. In nucleotides, the CDR3 is TGTGCCACCAGCAGAGATCCGGCAGGGGGCCGCGAGACCCAGTACTTC.

The chain employs TRBV7-9 and TRBJ2-7; D is possibly TRBD2 (5 bases). In germline, CDR1 is SEHNR, CDR2 FQNEAQ (reference sequence). The CDR3 runs to 14 residues. V lost 2 bases and J lost 2, with 10 bases in between. CDR3 sequence reads: CASSLRGGAYEQYF. CDR3 coding DNA: TGTGCCAGCAGCTTACGGGGTGGAGCCTACGAGCAGTACTTC.